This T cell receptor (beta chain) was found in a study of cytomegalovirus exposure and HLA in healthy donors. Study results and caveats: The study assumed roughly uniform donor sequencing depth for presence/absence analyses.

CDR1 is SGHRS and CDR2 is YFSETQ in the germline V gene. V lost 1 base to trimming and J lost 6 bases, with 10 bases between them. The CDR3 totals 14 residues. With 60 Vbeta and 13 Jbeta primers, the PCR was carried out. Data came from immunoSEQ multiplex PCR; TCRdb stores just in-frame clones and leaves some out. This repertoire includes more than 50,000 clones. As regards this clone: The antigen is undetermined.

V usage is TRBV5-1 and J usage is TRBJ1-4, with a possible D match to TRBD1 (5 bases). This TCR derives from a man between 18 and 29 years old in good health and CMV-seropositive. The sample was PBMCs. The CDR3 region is CASSLRGDHEKLFF. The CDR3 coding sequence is TGCGCCAGCAGCTTGCGGGGGGACCATGAAAAACTGTTTTTT.